A single sample gave rise to the 10 T cell receptor beta chains below, sequenced in a study of CD8 T cells in ankylosing spondylitis. Which antigens these TCRs recognize remains unknown. Study results and caveats: Roughly 8 highly homologous variants formed a TCR beta motif that appeared characteristic of ankylosing spondylitis blood.

TCRdb fed the 5' RACE reads into MiXCR, producing one record per CDR3 protein. The profile shows 350,000 to 550,000 distinct CDR3 sequences, 26% of them singletons. The sequencing input was blood, either unsorted or a sorted T cell fraction (not recorded which). The receptors originated from a male donor with ankylosing spondylitis.

The chain joins TRBV5-1 to TRBJ1-1, with D unclear. Germline assignment: CDR1 SGHRS and CDR2 YFSETQ. Deletions cut 0 bases from V and 6 bases from J, with 12 bases between. The CDR3 sequence is 14 residues long. CDR3 residues: CASSLAPGGAEAFF. In DNA, the CDR3 is TGCGCCAGCAGCTTGGCACCAGGAGGAGCTGAAGCTTTCTTT.

CDR3 protein: CASRTSPERTDTQYF. The DNA for the CDR3 is TGCGCCAGCAGAACATCGCCCGAACGCACAGATACGCAGTATTTT. The genes are TRBV5-1 and TRBJ2-3, with unresolved D. Deletions cut 5 bases from V and 1 base from J, with 14 bases between. The germline V gene encodes CDR1 SGHRS and CDR2 YFSETQ. The CDR3 contains 15 residues.

The V and J genes are TRBV12-3 or TRBV12-4 and TRBJ2-1; 7 nucleotides align to TRBD2. This CDR3 comprises 14 residues. V trimming: 3 bases; J trimming: 6 bases; junction bases outside the gene matches: 5. DNA for the CDR3: TGTGCCAGCAGTTTGAGTAGCGGGCCCAATGAGCAGTTCTTC. It is translated as CASSLSSGPNEQFF.

In its sample, this clonotype was seen a few times. The CDR3 nucleotides are TGTGCCAGCAGCTTTTATAGGACAGACACTAACACTGAAGCTTTCTTT. This gives the protein CASSFYRTDTNTEAFF. The rearrangement uses TRBV11-2 and TRBJ1-1, with D perhaps matching TRBD1 (6 bases). Between the trimmed V and J ends, which lost 3 bases and 2 bases, there was a span of 16 bases. CDR3 length: 16 residues. Looked up from germline, CDR1 is SGHAT and CDR2 is FQNNGV.

This clonotype has just a few counts. The J gene is TRBJ2-1, the V gene TRBV5-1, with 10 positions matching TRBD2. CDR1 SGHRS and CDR2 YFSETQ come from the germline V gene. The CDR3 length is 13 residues. The ends lost 5 bases at V and 8 bases at J; junction bases unmatched: 4. The CDR3 spells CASRLAGVYEQFF. The CDR3 nucleotides are TGCGCCAGCAGGCTAGCGGGAGTGTATGAGCAGTTCTTC.

The V call is TRBV10-1, the J call TRBJ2-1; D is unresolved. CDR1 and CDR2 from the germline V gene are WNHNN and SYGVQD (reference sequence). V gave up 4 bases and J gave up 6 bases, with 10 bases separating them. CDR3 length: 13 residues. CDR3 amino acids: CASSVERFNEQFF. CDR3 in DNA: TGCGCCAGCAGTGTGGAAAGGTTCAATGAGCAGTTCTTC.

This clonotype has a handful of counts. The chain couples TRBV24-1 to TRBJ1-2; the D gene is possibly TRBD1 (5 bases). CDR3 length: 11 residues. Germline CDR1 KGHDR, CDR2 SFDVKD. Trimming removed 4 bases at V and 7 bases at J, with 6 bases between. This CDR3 reads CATSEGVGYTF. The CDR3 DNA sequence: TGTGCCACCAGTGAGGGGGTTGGCTACACCTTC.

This clonotype has only one observation. The chain links TRBV10-1 to TRBJ2-2; perhaps TRBD1 as D (6 bases). There are 19 residues in the CDR3. Germline CDR1 WNHNN, CDR2 SYGVQD (reference sequence). Trimming left V 4 bases short and J 0 bases short, with 21 bases between. CDR3 DNA sequence: TGCGCCAGCAGTGGGGGATTTGGACAGACATTATCGAACACCGGGGAGCTGTTTTTT. Translated: CASSGGFGQTLSNTGELFF.

This clonotype appeared a single time. The CDR3 DNA is TGCGCCAGCAGCTTGGGTACCCCCGGGGGGGAGCAGTACTTC. Translating it yields CASSLGTPGGEQYF. The chain has TRBV5-1 and TRBJ2-7, with 7 bases aligning to TRBD2. The germline CDR1 and CDR2 sequences are SGHRS and YFSETQ. J gave up 7 bases and V 0 bases, and 7 bases lay outside the gene matches. This CDR3 spans 14 amino acids.

The genes are TRBV18 and TRBJ2-6; 8 positions match TRBD1. V lost 4 bases, J lost 0 bases, and 11 bases stayed unmatched. Germline CDR1 KGHSH, CDR2 LQKENI. The CDR3 extends over 19 amino acids. The CDR3 here is CASSLKAGTGSSGANVLTF. The CDR3 nucleotides are TGTGCCAGCTCACTCAAAGCCGGGACAGGCAGCTCTGGGGCCAACGTCCTGACTTTC.